This TCR beta chain came from a study of control samples from healthy donors and cancer patients. The V end lost 0 bases, the J end lost 1 base, and 10 bases lay between the germline ends. From germline, CDR1 is SGDLS and CDR2 YYNGEE. The CDR3 length is 15 residues. Profiled with immunoSEQ multiplex PCR; TCRdb holds only in-frame clones, not every one. Here the sample spans about 180,000 clones, about 92% being singletons. This clonotype was obtained from a man aged 25 to 40 in good health. Material for sequencing was blood. This sequence joins TRBV9 and TRBJ1-2; D gene unclear. DNA for the CDR3: TGTGCCAGCAGCGTAGGGGCGGTGGGTAACTATGGCTACACCTTC. It encodes CASSVGAVGNYGYTF.